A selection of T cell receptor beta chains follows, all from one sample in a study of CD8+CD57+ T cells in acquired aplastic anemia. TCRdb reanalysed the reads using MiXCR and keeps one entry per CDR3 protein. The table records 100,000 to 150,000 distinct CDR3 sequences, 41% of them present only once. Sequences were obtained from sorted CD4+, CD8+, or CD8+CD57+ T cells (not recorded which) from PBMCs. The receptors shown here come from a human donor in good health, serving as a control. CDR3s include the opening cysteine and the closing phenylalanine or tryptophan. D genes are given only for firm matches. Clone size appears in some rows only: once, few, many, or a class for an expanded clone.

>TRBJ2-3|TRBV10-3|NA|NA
TGTGCCATCAGTCGCACAGTGGATACGCAGTATTTT
CAISRTVDTQYF
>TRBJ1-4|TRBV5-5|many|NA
TGTGCCAGCAGCAAAACCGGGACGGGGGGAAAACTGTTTTTT
CASSKTGTGGKLFF
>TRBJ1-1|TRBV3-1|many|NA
TGTGCCAGCCGACCTACAGGGTCCACTGAAGCTTTCTTT
CASRPTGSTEAFF
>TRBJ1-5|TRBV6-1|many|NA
TGTGCCAGCAGAAGGGACGATAGCAATCAGCCCCAGCATTTT
CASRRDDSNQPQHF
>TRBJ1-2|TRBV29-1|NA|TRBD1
TGCAGCGTTGAGGGACAGGATAACTATGGCTACACCTTC
CSVEGQDNYGYTF
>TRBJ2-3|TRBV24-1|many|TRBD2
TGTGCCACAAGAGCTAGCGGGAGCACAGATACGCAGTATTTT
CATRASGSTDTQYF
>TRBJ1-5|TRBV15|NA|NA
TGTGCCACCAGCAGCCACTGGACAGTTGTGTCCCAGCATTTT
CATSSHWTVVSQHF
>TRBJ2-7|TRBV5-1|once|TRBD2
TGCGCCAGCAGCTCGGGACTAGCGGGTTACGAGCAGTACTTC
CASSSGLAGYEQYF
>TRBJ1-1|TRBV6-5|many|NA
TGTGCCAGCAGTTACTTTAGGGAGTTGAGCACTGAAGCTTTCTTT
CASSYFRELSTEAFF
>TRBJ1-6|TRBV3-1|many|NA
TGTGCCATCCGGGATAGCTCCTATAATTCACCCCTCCACTTT
CAIRDSSYNSPLHF
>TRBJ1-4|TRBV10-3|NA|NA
TGTGCCATCAGTGAAGGGGGGTATGAAGAACCGTTTTTT
CAISEGGYEEPFF
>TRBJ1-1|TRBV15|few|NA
TGTGCCACCAGCAGAGAGGGACCAAAGGCTTTCTTT
CATSREGPKAFF
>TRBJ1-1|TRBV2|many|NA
TGTGCCAGCAGTGTTATGAACACTGAAGCTTTCTTT
CASSVMNTEAFF
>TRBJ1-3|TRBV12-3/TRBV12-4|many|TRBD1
TGTGCCAGCAGTCCCCAGACAGGGGTTGGAAACACCATATATTTT
CASSPQTGVGNTIYF
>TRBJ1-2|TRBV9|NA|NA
TGTGCCAGCAGCGTAGCGACGGGCCCGAGAAGACGTCGTGGCTATGGCTACACCTTC
CASSVATGPRRRRGYGYTF
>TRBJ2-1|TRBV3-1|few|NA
TGTGCCAGCAGCAAGGACAGCCTCTATTCTTCCTACAATGAGCAGTTCTTC
CASSKDSLYSSYNEQFF
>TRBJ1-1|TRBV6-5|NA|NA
TGTGCCAGCAGTTATATTAACACTGAAGCTTTCTTT
CASSYINTEAFF
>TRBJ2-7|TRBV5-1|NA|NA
TGCGCCAGCAGCTTGGGTGGCAGAACCTACGAGCAGTACTTC
CASSLGGRTYEQYF
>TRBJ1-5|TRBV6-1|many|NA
TGTGCCACCTTCGGGACAACCTATAGCAATCAGCCCCAGCATTTT
CATFGTTYSNQPQHF
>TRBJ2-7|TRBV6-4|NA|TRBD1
TGTGCCAGCAGCCCCCGGGACAGGGTCCACGAGCAGTACTTC
CASSPRDRVHEQYF
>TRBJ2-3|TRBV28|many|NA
TGTGCCAGCAGGGACAGTCGCACAGATACGCAGTATTTT
CASRDSRTDTQYF
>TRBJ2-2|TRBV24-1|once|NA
TGTGCCACCAGTGTTACGGGAGTCCGAACCGGGGAGCTGTTTTTT
CATSVTGVRTGELFF
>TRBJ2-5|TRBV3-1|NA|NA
TGTGCCAGCAGCTGGGGGGGGCCAGAGACCCAGTACTTC
CASSWGGPETQYF
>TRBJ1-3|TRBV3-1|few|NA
TGTGCCAGCGCTCAGGGGACCTCTGGAAACACCATATATTTT
CASAQGTSGNTIYF
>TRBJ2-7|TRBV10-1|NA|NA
TGCGCCAGCAGTGAGACGGGGACCTCCTACGAGCAGTACTTC
CASSETGTSYEQYF
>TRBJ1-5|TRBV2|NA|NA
TGTGCCAGCAGTGCTGGCCTCTCCAATCAGCCCCAGCATTTT
CASSAGLSNQPQHF
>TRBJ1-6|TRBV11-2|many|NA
TGTGCCAGCAGCTTAGGTCTGGTTCGGCATTCACCCCTCCACTTT
CASSLGLVRHSPLHF
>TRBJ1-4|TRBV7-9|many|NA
TGTGCCAGCGGACACAGGGCTACTAATGAAAAACTGTTTTTT
CASGHRATNEKLFF
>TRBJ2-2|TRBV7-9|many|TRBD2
TGTGCCAGCAGCCTGACTAGCCCCAACACCGGGGAGCTGTTTTTT
CASSLTSPNTGELFF
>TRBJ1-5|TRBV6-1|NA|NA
TGTGCCAGCAGTCGGGGGGGGGAGTGGGGTCAGCCCCAGCATTTT
CASSRGGEWGQPQHF
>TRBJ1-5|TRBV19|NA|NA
TGTGCCAGTTGCCAATCTCACAGCAGCTTGGGGGGGTTAGAACAGCCCCAGCATTTT
CASCQSHSSLGGLEQPQHF
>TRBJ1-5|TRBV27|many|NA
TGTGCCAGCAGTCGTCTGACAGACAATCAGCCCCAGCATTTT
CASSRLTDNQPQHF
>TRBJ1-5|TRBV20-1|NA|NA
TGCAGTGCGTACAGGGTCGGTCAGCCCCAGCATTTT
CSAYRVGQPQHF
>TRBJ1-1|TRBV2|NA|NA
TGTGCCAGCAGCGGGCTGACAGCGAACACTGAAGCTTTCTTT
CASSGLTANTEAFF
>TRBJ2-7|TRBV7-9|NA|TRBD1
TGTGCCAGCAGCAGGGGACAGAGTTATTCCTACGAGCAGTACTTC
CASSRGQSYSYEQYF
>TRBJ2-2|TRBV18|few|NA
TGTGCCAGCTCACCATCCGGGACGATAAACACCGGGGAGCTGTTTTTT
CASSPSGTINTGELFF
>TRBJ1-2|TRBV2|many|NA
TGTGCCAGCAGTGCGTTGGCAGGGTATGGCTACACCTTC
CASSALAGYGYTF
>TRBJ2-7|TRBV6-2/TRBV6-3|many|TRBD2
TGTGCCAGCAGTTACTCCGCTAGCGGGTCTCTCTCCTACGAGCAGTACTTC
CASSYSASGSLSYEQYF
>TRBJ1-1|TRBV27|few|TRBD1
TGTGCCAGCAGTTCCTCACACAGGGGCCTGTTGAGAGCTTTCTTT
CASSSSHRGLLRAFF
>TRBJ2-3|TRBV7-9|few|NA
TGTGCCAGCAGCCAGTACACAGATACGCAGTATTTT
CASSQYTDTQYF
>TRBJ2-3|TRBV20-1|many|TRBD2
TGCAGTGCCCCGCGGCGGGGGGATACGCAGTATTTT
CSAPRRGDTQYF
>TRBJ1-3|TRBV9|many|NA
TGTGCCAGCAGCGTAGACGGAGGAAACACCATATATTTT
CASSVDGGNTIYF
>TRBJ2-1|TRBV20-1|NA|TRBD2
TGCAGTGCTAGAGTGGGGGGGGGACTAGCGACCGAGCAGTTCTTC
CSARVGGGLATEQFF
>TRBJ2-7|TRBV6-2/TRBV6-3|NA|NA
TGTGCCAGCACTGCAGACAGGAGCCACTACGAGCAGTACTTC
CASTADRSHYEQYF
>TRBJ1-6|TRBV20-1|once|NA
TGCAGTGCTGGGCCTCAGGAGAATTCACCCCTCCACTTT
CSAGPQENSPLHF